A single sample gave rise to the 2 T cell receptor beta chains below, sequenced in a study of blood T cell repertoires in COVID-19. Profiled with immunoSEQ multiplex PCR; TCRdb holds only in-frame clones, not every one. The sample contains some 230,000 clones, over 75% of which appear only once. Sequencing was done on a sample of PBMCs or T cells enriched from blood (not recorded which). Source of these receptors: a woman between 18 and 30 years old in a cohort exposed to, infected with or recovered from COVID-19 (not recorded which).

The chain couples TRBV11-2 to TRBJ2-1; 14 nucleotides agree with TRBD2. The V gene end was trimmed by 4 bases and the J gene end by 8 bases; junction bases not matched to a gene: 10. There are 17 residues in the CDR3. The germline V gene encodes CDR1 SGHAT and CDR2 FQNNGV. The chain's CDR3 is CASSSRGGLAGGHEQFF. The CDR3, as DNA: TGTGCCAGCAGCTCCCGCGGCGGACTAGCGGGAGGACATGAGCAGTTCTTC.

The chain joins TRBV6-4 to TRBJ2-6; unclear D gene. V dropped 0 bases and J dropped 0 bases, with 3 bases sitting between them. The length of the CDR3 is 15 residues. Per germline, CDR1 MRHNA and CDR2 SNTAGT. This chain's CDR3 is CASSDSHSGANVLTF. Here the CDR3 DNA reads TGTGCCAGCAGTGACTCACACTCTGGGGCCAACGTCCTGACTTTC.